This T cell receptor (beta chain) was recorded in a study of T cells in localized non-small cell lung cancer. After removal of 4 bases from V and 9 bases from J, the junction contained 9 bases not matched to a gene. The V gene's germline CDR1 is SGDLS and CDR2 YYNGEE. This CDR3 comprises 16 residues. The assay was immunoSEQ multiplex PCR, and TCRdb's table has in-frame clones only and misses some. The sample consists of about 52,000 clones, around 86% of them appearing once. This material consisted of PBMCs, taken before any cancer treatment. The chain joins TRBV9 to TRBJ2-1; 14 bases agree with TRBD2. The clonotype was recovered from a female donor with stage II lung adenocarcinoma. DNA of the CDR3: TGTGCCAGCAGCTGGGGACTAGCGGGGGCCGCGGGTGAGCAGTTCTTC. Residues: CASSWGLAGAAGEQFF.